Below, one T cell receptor beta chain is given with its context. Its antigen is currently unknown. Amplified TCR beta CDR3 regions came from RNA transcripts. The primer set for the first-round RT-PCR of the TCR CDR3 was HTBI. TCRdb independently ran MiXCR on the multiplex PCR reads; one entry per CDR3 protein. The sample holds a few hundred thousand distinct CDR3 sequences, 20% to 25% seen once. The trim removed 4 bases at V and 3 bases at J, leaving 9 bases unmatched. Looked up from germline, CDR1 is SGDLS and CDR2 is YYNGEE. CDR3 length: 15 amino acids. This specimen belongs to a study of T cells in Graves' hyperthyroidism and ophthalmopathy. Study results and caveats: Most clonotypes expanded in the thyroid (above 0.001) were also present in blood.

The genes are TRBV9 and TRBJ2-7; 8 bases match TRBD1. This clonotype originated in a man between 50 and 59 years old with Graves' hyperthyroidism. Material: blood. The CDR3 protein is CASSLGQGPDYEQYF. CDR3 bases: TGTGCCAGCAGCCTAGGACAGGGTCCCGACTACGAGCAGTACTTC.